The rows below give T cell receptor beta chains drawn from one sample of a study of cytomegalovirus exposure and HLA in healthy donors. Data came from immunoSEQ multiplex PCR; TCRdb stores just in-frame clones and leaves some out. The sample has about 120,000 clones; roughly 78% are singletons. Sequencing input: PBMCs. These receptors all stem from a woman between 25 and 40 years old in good health and CMV-seropositive. CDR3s include the opening cysteine and the closing phenylalanine or tryptophan. The order of the fields is clone size, J gene, V gene, D gene, CDR3 DNA, CDR3 protein. A D gene is named only where the DNA matches it firmly. Part of the rows lack a size; the others show once, few, many or a class for expanded clones.

abundance: .; j_gene: TRBJ2-1; v_gene: TRBV15; d_gene: .; CDR3nt: TGTGCCACCAGCAGAGAAGCAGGGTATGAGCAGTTCTTC; CDR3aa: CATSREAGYEQFF
abundance: .; j_gene: TRBJ2-7; v_gene: TRBV7-2; d_gene: .; CDR3nt: TGTGCCAGCAGCTACGCGGCATACGAGCAGTACTTC; CDR3aa: CASSYAAYEQYF
abundance: once; j_gene: TRBJ2-3; v_gene: TRBV4-3; d_gene: TRBD2; CDR3nt: TGCGCCAGCAGCCAAGATCTCCTAGCGGGGGGCACAGATACGCAGTATTTT; CDR3aa: CASSQDLLAGGTDTQYF
abundance: .; j_gene: TRBJ2-5; v_gene: TRBV7-6; d_gene: TRBD2; CDR3nt: TGTGCCAGCAGCTTAGTAGGGCCTAGCGGGGGGACAGGGGAGACCCAGTACTTC; CDR3aa: CASSLVGPSGGTGETQYF
abundance: .; j_gene: TRBJ2-7; v_gene: TRBV4-1; d_gene: .; CDR3nt: TGCGCCAGCAGCCAAGAGGGGGGACGGCACTCCTACGAGCAGTACTTC; CDR3aa: CASSQEGGRHSYEQYF
abundance: few; j_gene: TRBJ2-1; v_gene: TRBV5-1; d_gene: TRBD2; CDR3nt: TGCGCCAGCAGCTCCGCTTCTAGCGGGGGGGCCCCTGAGCAGTTCTTC; CDR3aa: CASSSASSGGAPEQFF
abundance: .; j_gene: TRBJ2-3; v_gene: TRBV29-1; d_gene: .; CDR3nt: TGCAGCGTTGGCCCAGGCACAGATACGCAGTATTTT; CDR3aa: CSVGPGTDTQYF
abundance: .; j_gene: TRBJ1-1; v_gene: TRBV5-1; d_gene: TRBD1; CDR3nt: TGCGCCAGCAGCTCCGGACAGGGGGGCACTGAAGCTTTCTTT; CDR3aa: CASSSGQGGTEAFF
abundance: .; j_gene: TRBJ1-1; v_gene: TRBV6-5; d_gene: .; CDR3nt: TGTGCCAGCAGTTACACTAACGGACAGAACACTGAAGCTTTCTTT; CDR3aa: CASSYTNGQNTEAFF
abundance: .; j_gene: TRBJ1-2; v_gene: TRBV19; d_gene: .; CDR3nt: TGTGCCAGTAGAGAAGGTTTCCTACGTCTAGCTAACTATGGCTACACCTTC; CDR3aa: CASREGFLRLANYGYTF
abundance: .; j_gene: TRBJ1-2; v_gene: TRBV2; d_gene: .; CDR3nt: TGTGCCAGCAGTAGCGATAGGGGTTCTAACTATGGCTACACCTTC; CDR3aa: CASSSDRGSNYGYTF
abundance: .; j_gene: TRBJ1-5; v_gene: TRBV6-5; d_gene: .; CDR3nt: TGTGCCAGCAGTTACCGGGGTTGGAATCAGCCCCAGCATTTT; CDR3aa: CASSYRGWNQPQHF
abundance: .; j_gene: TRBJ2-7; v_gene: TRBV7-9; d_gene: TRBD1; CDR3nt: TGTGTCAGCAGCTCCTGGGACAGGGGAGGGAGGGAGCAGTACTTC; CDR3aa: CVSSSWDRGGREQYF
abundance: .; j_gene: TRBJ1-2; v_gene: TRBV27; d_gene: TRBD1; CDR3nt: TGTGCCAGCAGTCCCCGGCCAGGGGGAAACTATGGCTACACCTTC; CDR3aa: CASSPRPGGNYGYTF
abundance: few; j_gene: TRBJ1-2; v_gene: TRBV15; d_gene: .; CDR3nt: TGTGCCACCAGCAGGGCCCAACCCGGGAATGGCTACACCTTC; CDR3aa: CATSRAQPGNGYTF
abundance: .; j_gene: TRBJ1-4; v_gene: TRBV18; d_gene: .; CDR3nt: TGTGCCAGCTCACCGCCGGGGGGTGGCGAAAAACTGTTTTTT; CDR3aa: CASSPPGGGEKLFF
abundance: .; j_gene: TRBJ2-7; v_gene: TRBV15; d_gene: TRBD2; CDR3nt: TGTGCCACCGGGACTAGCGAGGGCGAGCAGTACTTC; CDR3aa: CATGTSEGEQYF
abundance: .; j_gene: TRBJ2-2; v_gene: TRBV9; d_gene: .; CDR3nt: TGTGCCAGCAGCGTAGCCGGCACGGGCACCGGGGAGCTGTTTTTT; CDR3aa: CASSVAGTGTGELFF
abundance: .; j_gene: TRBJ2-1; v_gene: TRBV2; d_gene: .; CDR3nt: TGTGCCAGCAATCGCGATACTTCCTACAATGAGCAGTTCTTC; CDR3aa: CASNRDTSYNEQFF
abundance: .; j_gene: TRBJ1-1; v_gene: TRBV11-2; d_gene: .; CDR3nt: TGTGCCAGCAGCTTAGCCAGCGAGAACACTGAAGCTTTCTTT; CDR3aa: CASSLASENTEAFF
abundance: .; j_gene: TRBJ1-6; v_gene: TRBV5-1; d_gene: .; CDR3nt: TGCGCCAGCAGCTTGCAGCGTAATTCACCCCTCCACTTT; CDR3aa: CASSLQRNSPLHF
abundance: once; j_gene: TRBJ1-3; v_gene: TRBV10-3; d_gene: .; CDR3nt: TGTGCCATCAGTGATTTCGCTGGAAACACCATATATTTT; CDR3aa: CAISDFAGNTIYF
abundance: once; j_gene: TRBJ1-2; v_gene: TRBV5-5; d_gene: .; CDR3nt: TGTGCCAGCAGCTTGAACTCACAGAGGAGGGCGGGTGGCTACACCTTC; CDR3aa: CASSLNSQRRAGGYTF
abundance: .; j_gene: TRBJ2-3; v_gene: TRBV10-3; d_gene: TRBD2; CDR3nt: TGTGCCATCAGTGAGACGACTAGCGGGACCCGTAGCACAGATACGCAGTATTTT; CDR3aa: CAISETTSGTRSTDTQYF
abundance: .; j_gene: TRBJ2-1; v_gene: TRBV5-5; d_gene: TRBD2; CDR3nt: TGTGCCAGCAGCCGGGGACTAGCGGGGGGCGGTAGCTCCTACAATGAGCAGTTCTTC; CDR3aa: CASSRGLAGGGSSYNEQFF
abundance: .; j_gene: TRBJ1-6; v_gene: TRBV29-1; d_gene: TRBD1; CDR3nt: TGCAGCGCCGGATCCGGGACAGATAATTCACCCCTCCACTTT; CDR3aa: CSAGSGTDNSPLHF
abundance: once; j_gene: TRBJ2-2; v_gene: TRBV5-6; d_gene: .; CDR3nt: TGTGCCAGCAGCTTGGCCTTGACAGGGAACACCGGGGAGCTGTTTTTT; CDR3aa: CASSLALTGNTGELFF
abundance: .; j_gene: TRBJ1-5; v_gene: TRBV28; d_gene: .; CDR3nt: TGTGCCAGCAGTTGGGCCCTCCGGAGCAATCAGCCCCAGCATTTT; CDR3aa: CASSWALRSNQPQHF
abundance: .; j_gene: TRBJ2-3; v_gene: TRBV2; d_gene: TRBD2; CDR3nt: TGTGCCAGCAAAATAGGACTAGCGGGGGCAGATACGCAGTATTTT; CDR3aa: CASKIGLAGADTQYF
abundance: once; j_gene: TRBJ1-4; v_gene: TRBV29-1; d_gene: TRBD1; CDR3nt: TGCAGCGCCAAAACTTTGACCCGGGACAGTGGTGAAAAACTGTTTTTT; CDR3aa: CSAKTLTRDSGEKLFF
abundance: .; j_gene: TRBJ1-2; v_gene: TRBV4-2; d_gene: .; CDR3nt: TGTGCCAGCAGCCAAGAAGGCAGCGGGGGCTACACCTTC; CDR3aa: CASSQEGSGGYTF
abundance: .; j_gene: TRBJ1-1; v_gene: TRBV19; d_gene: .; CDR3nt: TGTGCCAGTAGTGGCCGCTACAGGGACACTGAAGCTTTCTTT; CDR3aa: CASSGRYRDTEAFF
abundance: .; j_gene: TRBJ2-3; v_gene: TRBV7-6; d_gene: TRBD1; CDR3nt: TGTGCCAGCAGCTTAGAAAAAGGGTACAGGGGAAGGACAGATACGCAGTATTTT; CDR3aa: CASSLEKGYRGRTDTQYF
abundance: .; j_gene: TRBJ2-1; v_gene: TRBV9; d_gene: TRBD2; CDR3nt: TGTGCCAGCAGCGCGCGACTAGCGGGTGAAAACTACAATGAGCAGTTCTTC; CDR3aa: CASSARLAGENYNEQFF
abundance: .; j_gene: TRBJ1-6; v_gene: TRBV6-5; d_gene: TRBD1; CDR3nt: TGTGCCAGCAGGGTACAGGGGGGTAATTCACCCCTCCACTTT; CDR3aa: CASRVQGGNSPLHF
abundance: .; j_gene: TRBJ1-1; v_gene: TRBV28; d_gene: TRBD1; CDR3nt: TGTGCCAGCAGTCTAGGGACAGAGAACACTGAAGCTTTCTTT; CDR3aa: CASSLGTENTEAFF
abundance: .; j_gene: TRBJ1-4; v_gene: TRBV7-9; d_gene: .; CDR3nt: TGTGCCAGCAGCTTAGGGCAAGCAACTAATGAAAAACTGTTTTTT; CDR3aa: CASSLGQATNEKLFF
abundance: .; j_gene: TRBJ1-1; v_gene: TRBV28; d_gene: TRBD1; CDR3nt: TGTGCCAGCTCCGACAGGGGGATCTACTTGAACACTGAAGCTTTCTTT; CDR3aa: CASSDRGIYLNTEAFF
abundance: .; j_gene: TRBJ2-7; v_gene: TRBV28; d_gene: TRBD1; CDR3nt: TGTGCCAGCAGTCCCCCACAAGACAGGGGCCGCCGCTACGAGCAGTACTTC; CDR3aa: CASSPPQDRGRRYEQYF
abundance: .; j_gene: TRBJ1-3; v_gene: TRBV7-2; d_gene: .; CDR3nt: TGTGCCAGCAGCCCCGTGGGGCTACGCTCTGGAAACACCATATATTTT; CDR3aa: CASSPVGLRSGNTIYF
abundance: .; j_gene: TRBJ1-5; v_gene: TRBV6-6; d_gene: TRBD1; CDR3nt: TGTGCCAGCAGTTTCAAACAGGGGTTAGGCAATCAGCCCCAGCATTTT; CDR3aa: CASSFKQGLGNQPQHF